Sequencing of this T cell receptor beta chain was carried out in a study of regulatory T cells in long-lasting Graves disease. Study as a whole: Freshly diagnosed Graves' patients had used antithyroid drugs for under 3 months.

Noted time point: newly diagnosed GD, antithyroid drugs for less than 3 months. PBMCs provided the RNA from which the TCR library was made. It was American Thyroid Association guidelines that determined Graves' disease diagnosis. Study-level results: For persistent Graves' patients, TCR diversity was lower than for newly diagnosed ones.

A remark on this clonotype: Its antigen is not identified.

Construction of the TCR beta libraries employed iRepertoire HTBI primers in conjunction with Arm-PCR of CDR3 regions. A single record per CDR3 protein comes from TCRdb applying MiXCR to the multiplex PCR reads. The repertoire holds roughly 510,000 distinct CDR3 sequences, 15% to 20% seen once, with more than 10% in the top ten. CDR1 and CDR2 from the germline V gene are LNHDA and SQIVND (reference sequence). The CDR3 loop spans 15 amino acids. The V segment lost 1 base and the J segment 5 bases; nucleotides outside the gene matches: 3. These data are also associated with another study on T cells in Graves' hyperthyroidism and ophthalmopathy.

The sequencing used peripheral blood mononuclear cells (PBMCs), collected at new diagnosis, from a patient treated with antithyroid drugs. The TCR sequence derives from a man between 18 and 29 years old with Graves disease. The chain employs TRBV19 and TRBJ1-4, with 8 bases lining up with TRBD1. For the CDR3, the DNA is TGTGCCAGTAGTATAGCATCAGGGGGCAATGAAAAACTGTTTTTT. The encoded protein is CASSIASGGNEKLFF.